These 30 T cell receptor beta chains were all obtained from the same sample, sequenced in a study of regulatory T cells in long-lasting Graves disease (dated by TCRdb to about 2021). The library was prepared using multiplex PCR. Sequencing instrument: Illumina HiSeq 4000. To build TCR beta libraries, CDR3 regions were amplified by Arm-PCR using iRepertoire HTBI primers. Starting from the raw public reads, TCRdb applied fastp trimming at Q25, assembled clones with MiXCR and retained in-frame beta chains. Here each entry gathers all rows of one CDR3 protein and keeps the most common genes and DNA. The table for this sample lists a few hundred thousand distinct CDR3 sequences; roughly 21% of them were counted only once. Approximately 6.4% of the sample is in the top ten clones. The time point label on this specimen signifies: persistent/refractory GD, antithyroid drugs over 5 years with positive TRAb. For both TCR sequencing and RNA sequencing, RNA was extracted from PBMCs in TRIzol.

The starting material was peripheral blood mononuclear cells (PBMCs), obtained when the disease was refractory, from a patient treated with antithyroid drugs. The origin of the receptors is a female donor with Graves disease.

This clonotype was seen repeatedly, ten times or more. One end of the junction is discordant with germline, which a read error may explain. The V call is TRBV7-3, the J call TRBJ2-5; 7 bases agree with TRBD1. Per germline, CDR1 SGHTA and CDR2 FQGTGA. The CDR3 is made up of 11 amino acids. CDR3: CASSLKGQLHF. DNA of the CDR3: TGTGCCAGCAGCTTAAAGGGACAGCTGCACTTC.

This clonotype was seen many times. This chain links TRBV20-1 with TRBJ1-4; 10 positions agree with TRBD1. Trimming took 8 bases from V and 7 from J; bases not matched to a gene: 10. The V gene's germline CDR1 is DFQATT and CDR2 SNEGSKA (reference sequence). The CDR3 extends over 14 amino acids. The CDR3 DNA reads as TGCAGTTCCTTGCTCGGGACAGGGGTTGAAAAACTGTTTTTT. Its translation is CSSLLGTGVEKLFF.

This clonotype was picked up a small number of times. The genes are TRBV27 and TRBJ2-5; 7 positions match TRBD1. V lost 5 bases to trimming and J lost 5 bases; unmatched junction nucleotides: 11. The CDR3 loop spans 15 amino acids. Germline V CDR1 and CDR2: MNHEY, SMNVEV (reference sequence). CDR3 nucleotide sequence: TGTGCCAGCAGTCTCCCGGGACAGAATCTGGAGACCCAGTACTTC. Residues: CASSLPGQNLETQYF.

The sample holds many counts of this clonotype. The chain couples TRBV13 to TRBJ2-7; TRBD2 matches 8 bases. The V gene's germline CDR1 is PRHDT and CDR2 FYEKMQ (reference sequence). After removal of 5 bases from V and 5 bases from J, the junction contained 14 bases not matched to a gene. The CDR3 is 16 residues long. The CDR3 DNA sequence: TGTGCCAGCAGCCAGGCCGGGACTAGTGTTATAGACGAGCAGTACTTC. It codes for CASSQAGTSVIDEQYF.

The rearrangement joins TRBV28 to TRBJ1-2; 9 bases align to TRBD1. The CDR3 covers 17 residues. The trim removed 5 bases at V and 6 bases at J, leaving 16 bases unmatched. Germline CDR1 and CDR2: MDHEN and SYDVKM. CDR3: CASSPPGTGRKGDGYTF. For the CDR3, the DNA is TGTGCCAGCAGTCCCCCCGGGACAGGGCGGAAGGGGGATGGCTACACCTTC.

This clonotype appeared many times. V gene TRBV28 combines with J gene TRBJ1-2; D gene unclear. The CDR3 covers 12 residues. From germline, CDR1 is MDHEN and CDR2 SYDVKM. With 6 bases removed from V and 4 bases from J, the gap between germline ends came to 9 bases. The CDR3 sequence is CASSHDRYGYTF. The CDR3 nucleotides read TGTGCCAGCAGCCATGACCGCTATGGCTACACCTTC.

This clonotype has a handful of counts. The V call is TRBV15, the J call TRBJ1-2; perhaps TRBD1 as D (6 bases). V gave up 4 bases and J gave up 7 bases, with 13 bases separating them. This CDR3 is 13 amino acids long. Germline assignment: CDR1 LNHNV and CDR2 YYDKDF (reference sequence). The CDR3 reads CATSKNREFGYTF. The CDR3 nucleotides read TGTGCCACCAGCAAGAACAGGGAGTTTGGCTACACCTTC.

In this sample, this clonotype turned up many times. V and J are TRBV3-1 and TRBJ2-5; the D is unclear. This CDR3 comprises 12 residues. Germline V CDR1 and CDR2: LGHDT, YNNKEL (reference sequence). Trimming removed 0 bases at V and 5 bases at J, with 4 bases between. The CDR3 DNA reads TGTGCCAGCAGCCAAGATGGGGAGACCCAGTACTTC. This encodes CASSQDGETQYF.

This clonotype was seen many times. This chain joins TRBV6-1 and TRBJ2-5; TRBD2 matches 8 bases. The CDR3 contains 16 residues. The J segment lost 2 bases and the V segment lost 6 bases, leaving 11 bases of the junction unmatched. Germline V gene sequence: CDR1 MNHNS, CDR2 SASEGT. The chain's CDR3 is CASSPKLAERQETQYF. The CDR3 DNA reads as TGTGCCAGCAGCCCTAAACTAGCGGAGCGTCAAGAGACCCAGTACTTC.

Regarding this clonotype: A read error likely explains this, since a far larger clone differs by one base. The chain links TRBV11-2 to TRBJ1-6; D not certain. CDR3 length: 12 amino acids. The germline V gene encodes CDR1 SGHAT and CDR2 FQNNGV. Trimming left V 5 bases short and J 7 bases short, with 6 bases between. The CDR3 here is CASSTANSPLHF. The CDR3 DNA sequence: TGTGCCAGCAGCACGGCGAATTCACCCCTCCACTTT.

This clonotype was counted only a few times. At one end the junction does not follow the germline gene, possibly because of a read error. The J gene is TRBJ2-7, the V gene TRBV28, with 9 bases identical to TRBD1. CDR1 and CDR2 (germline): MDHEN, SYDVKM. This CDR3 comprises 13 residues. The CDR3 region is CASIPGQGTGFHF. Here the CDR3 DNA reads TGTGCCAGCATCCCTGGACAGGGGACCGGATTTCACTTC.

A few counts support this clonotype. This chain links TRBV12-3 or TRBV12-4 with TRBJ2-3; D not certain. Trimming cost V 7 bases and J 6 bases, with 20 bases left between them. The CDR3 covers 15 residues. This CDR3 is CASTTSGRVPDTQYF. CDR3 nucleotide sequence: TGTGCCAGCACCACGTCCGGAAGGGTTCCGGATACGCAGTATTTT.

The gene calls are TRBV29-1 and TRBJ2-5, with 9 nucleotides matching TRBD1. The germline V gene encodes CDR1 SQVTM and CDR2 ANQGSEA. The V gene end was trimmed by 8 bases and the J gene end by 5 bases; junction bases not matched to a gene: 9. This CDR3 has 13 amino acids. The CDR3 loop is CSSEQGAGETQYF. In nucleotides, the CDR3 is TGCAGCAGCGAACAGGGGGCCGGGGAGACCCAGTACTTC.

The CDR3 DNA sequence: TGCAGCGCTCAGGGTAACACCGGGGAGCTGTTTTTT. Amino acids: CSAQGNTGELFF. The chain joins TRBV29-1 to TRBJ2-2; maybe TRBD1 (5 bases). The CDR3 loop spans 12 amino acids. Germline loops: CDR1 SQVTM, CDR2 ANQGSEA. V lost 7 bases and J 2 bases, leaving 8 bases between the germline ends.

This clonotype came up a few times. The V and J genes are TRBV29-1 and TRBJ1-1; 7 positions match TRBD1. The germline CDR1 and CDR2 sequences are SQVTM and ANQGSEA. The CDR3 is 16 residues long. Trimming at V came to 4 bases and at J to 1 base, leaving 12 bases not matched to a gene. In nucleotides, the CDR3 is TGCAGCGTTGTGGGGGGGGAGGGGGCGAGGAACACTGAAGCTTTCTTT. It is translated as CSVVGGEGARNTEAFF.

This clonotype was seen only a few times. The rearrangement links TRBV6-2 or TRBV6-3 to TRBJ2-2, with D possibly being TRBD1 (6 bases). This CDR3 has 16 residues. Germline loops: CDR1 MNHEY, CDR2 SVGEGT. The V gene lost 6 bases and the J gene lost 1 base, with 15 bases spanning the gap. CDR3 loop: CASRPDRWGNTGELFF. CDR3 in DNA: TGTGCCAGCAGGCCCGACAGGTGGGGGAACACCGGGGAGCTGTTTTTT.

This clonotype was counted many times. V is TRBV12-5 and J is TRBJ1-2; no clear D gene. Germline values: CDR1 LGHNT, CDR2 FRNRAP. The CDR3 consists of 13 residues. Trimming stripped 4 bases from V and 4 bases from J, with 10 bases between. This CDR3 reads CASGSSGSYGYTF. CDR3 nucleotides: TGTGCTAGTGGTTCGTCCGGATCCTATGGCTACACCTTC.

Turning to this clonotype: A much larger clone is a single base away; this may be a read error. This rearrangement joins TRBV11-2 to TRBJ1-1, with 9 bases aligning to TRBD1. From germline, CDR1 is SGHAT and CDR2 FQNNGV. There are 14 residues in the CDR3. The CDR3 sequence is CAGSGGTGPTEAFF. The CDR3 DNA sequence: TGTGCCGGCAGCGGAGGGACAGGGCCTACTGAAGCTTTCTTT.

This clonotype has a handful of counts. The chain links TRBV5-1 to TRBJ1-2, with 7 bases lining up with TRBD1. Trimming at V came to 4 bases and at J to 0 bases, leaving 12 bases not matched to a gene. There are 17 residues in the CDR3. Germline-derived CDR1 and CDR2 are SGHRS and YFSETQ. Written as DNA, the CDR3 is TGCGCCAGCAGCCGACACAACCGGGACAGAACTAACTATGGCTACACCTTC. Amino acid sequence: CASSRHNRDRTNYGYTF.

The V gene is TRBV7-9, the J gene TRBJ2-7; 8 nucleotides agree with TRBD1. V shed 5 bases, J shed 3 bases, and the junction held 12 bases outside the gene matches. Germline V gives CDR1 SEHNR, CDR2 FQNEAQ (reference sequence). The CDR3 loop spans 16 amino acids. CDR3 in DNA: TGTGCCAGCAGCCAACGATCCGGGACAGGAGTCTACGAGCAGTACTTC. It yields the protein CASSQRSGTGVYEQYF.

This clonotype was observed a handful of times. Here the CDR3 reads CASSFRRNTGELFF. In DNA, the CDR3 is TGTGCCAGCAGTTTTAGACGGAACACCGGGGAGCTGTTTTTT. The chain links TRBV27 to TRBJ2-2; D unresolved. Per the germline V gene, CDR1 is MNHEY and CDR2 is SMNVEV (reference sequence). The CDR3 is 14 residues long. V lost 3 bases and J lost 1, with 6 bases in between.

This clonotype was observed a handful of times. This chain connects TRBV20-1 to TRBJ2-6; D unclear. CDR1 and CDR2 (germline): DFQATT, SNEGSKA (reference sequence). The ends were cut back, 0 bases at V and 0 bases at J, with 6 bases in the middle. This CDR3 spans 15 amino acids. This chain's CDR3 is CSARDQASGANVLTF. CDR3 DNA: TGCAGTGCTAGAGATCAGGCCTCTGGGGCCAACGTCCTGACTTTC.

The sample holds a few counts of this clonotype. This chain connects TRBV20-1 to TRBJ1-1; D unresolved. Looked up from germline, CDR1 is DFQATT and CDR2 is SNEGSKA (reference sequence). Trimming took off 5 bases at V and 0 bases at J, with 13 bases between the two ends. The CDR3 consists of 14 residues. CDR3: CSAYFTPMNTEAFF. The CDR3 nucleotides are TGCAGTGCTTATTTTACACCAATGAACACTGAAGCTTTCTTT.

The chain employs TRBV19 and TRBJ1-1; 9 bases map to TRBD1. CDR3 length equals 16 residues. The V gene end was trimmed by 3 bases and the J gene end by 4 bases; junction bases not matched to a gene: 9. Germline CDR1 and CDR2: LNHDA and SQIVND (reference sequence). CDR3 sequence (DNA): TGTGCCAGTAGTATTGTCCGGGGGACAGGGTCCACTGAAGCTTTCTTT. This encodes CASSIVRGTGSTEAFF.

The V and J genes are TRBV9 and TRBJ2-5; D gene uncertain. Trimming removed 4 bases at V and 1 base at J, with 11 bases between. This CDR3 has 14 residues. Looked up from germline, CDR1 is SGDLS and CDR2 is YYNGEE. The CDR3: CASSHQGSQETQYF. CDR3 bases: TGTGCCAGCAGCCACCAAGGGTCCCAAGAGACCCAGTACTTC.

V usage is TRBV30 and J usage is TRBJ1-5; D unclear. The length of the CDR3 is 14 residues. Deletions cut 1 base from V and 5 bases from J, with 12 bases between. CDR1 and CDR2 from the germline V gene are GTSNPN and SVGIG (reference sequence). The CDR3 DNA reads as TGTGCCTGGAGTGCCCCACAATTTCATCAGCCCCAGCATTTT. Translating gives CAWSAPQFHQPQHF. Complete variable domain (other parts from reference TRBV30 and TRBJ1-5): SQTIHQWPATLVQPVGSPLSLECTVEGTSNPNLYWYRQAAGRGLQLLFYSVGIGQISSEVPQNLSASRPQDRQFILSSKKLLLSDSGFYLCAWSAPQFHQPQHFGDGTRLSIL.

On this clonotype itself: Because it lacks the conserved phenylalanine or tryptophan at the end, this CDR3 is likely a read error. The chain carries TRBV29-1 and TRBJ2-7, with TRBD2 matching over 14 bases. CDR1 and CDR2 from the germline V gene are SQVTM and ANQGSEA. V shed 4 bases and J 5 bases; nucleotides not matched to a gene: 10. The CDR3 totals 16 residues. The CDR3 DNA sequence: TGCAGCGTTGTTCCGACTAGCGGGAGGGCCAGGGACGAGCAGTACTTG. This encodes CSVVPTSGRARDEQYL.

The table lists this clonotype with many counts. The rearrangement uses TRBV12-3 or TRBV12-4 and TRBJ1-1, with D perhaps matching TRBD1 (5 bases). This CDR3 contains 17 residues. Trimming took off 1 base at V and 1 base at J, with 16 bases between the two ends. The CDR3 nucleotides are TGTGCCAGCAGTTTAGTGGGCGGGGACCCTCGGAACACTGAAGCTTTCTTT. The encoded protein is CASSLVGGDPRNTEAFF.

V usage is TRBV29-1 and J usage is TRBJ1-4; 9 bases match TRBD1. CDR3 length equals 14 residues. CDR1 is SQVTM, CDR2 ANQGSEA, per germline. Trimming took 7 bases from V and 8 from J; bases not matched to a gene: 11. CDR3 in amino acids: CSATVRDRVEKLFF. In DNA, the CDR3 is TGCAGCGCGACTGTACGGGACAGGGTCGAAAAACTGTTTTTT.

The chain combines TRBV19 with TRBJ1-1; 8 nucleotides line up with TRBD1. The CDR3 length is 13 residues. The ends lost 3 bases at V and 14 bases at J; junction bases unmatched: 11. Per germline, CDR1 LNHDA and CDR2 SQIVND (reference sequence). Written as DNA, the CDR3 is TGTGCCAGTAGTATCACCGGGACAGGATATCCATTCTTT. It yields the protein CASSITGTGYPFF.